This T cell receptor beta chain derives from a study of Graves' ophthalmopathy and Graves' hyperthyroidism. Study-level results: Blood contained most expanded thyroid clonotypes exceeding 0.001 frequency.

RNA transcripts were the source from which TCR beta CDR3 regions were amplified. HTBI primers primed a first-round RT-PCR, and a second-round multiplex PCR followed. TCRdb ran MiXCR on the multiplex PCR reads and lists one entry per CDR3 protein. The data contain around 1,000,000 distinct CDR3 sequences, 35% to 40% of them singletons. Germline V gene sequence: CDR1 DFQATT, CDR2 SNEGSKA (reference sequence). CDR3 length: 17 residues. The V gene end was trimmed by 3 bases and the J gene end by 4 bases; junction bases not matched to a gene: 16. This clonotype has only a few counts. Its antigen is unknown.

The receptor was derived from an adult man with Graves' hyperthyroidism. This chain joins TRBV20-1 and TRBJ1-2, with TRBD1 identical over 8 bases. Sequencing was carried out using peripheral blood or thyroid tissue (not recorded which). The DNA of the CDR3 is TGCAGTGCTAGGGTGGGGCAAGGCGCAGGGGGCCCCTATGGCTACACCTTC. Protein sequence: CSARVGQGAGGPYGYTF.